Here is one TCR beta chain with its context. The record originates from a study of T cells in tuberculosis. On the study more broadly: Sequenced TCRs come from CD1B-GMM tetramer-binding T cells. Overall study results and limits: Some low-affinity tetramer-binding T cells may be absent from this sample.

No alpha-beta pairing information exists for these sequences. The repertoire was sequenced with immunoSEQ multiplex PCR; TCRdb's copy has only in-frame clones and lacks some. The data hold more than 70,000 clones, with roughly 93% observed a single time. Germline V lookup: CDR1 MNHNS, CDR2 SASEGT. The trim removed 6 bases at V and 0 bases at J, leaving 7 bases unmatched. The CDR3 has 15 residues. Thawed, overnight-rested PBMC were stained with GMM-loaded CD1B tetramer, viability dye and anti-CD3, then sorted. C32 glucose monomycolate from Rhodococcus equi was loaded onto the CD1B tetramers. About 94,000 tetramer-negative cells were sorted from each donor.

This receptor was identified in an adult woman with latent tuberculosis. The rearrangement links TRBV6-1 to TRBJ2-7; TRBD2 matches 8 bases. The sample was CD1b-GMM tetramer-negative cells sorted from PBMCs. The CDR3 coding sequence is TGTGCCAGCAGACTTACTAGCGGAGCCTCCTACGAGCAGTACTTC. Protein product: CASRLTSGASYEQYF.